The 20 T cell receptor beta chains below all came from one sample that was sequenced in a study of Tregs in tolerant kidney transplant recipients. Measured with immunoSEQ multiplex PCR; TCRdb has only the in-frame clones, and not every one. Across about 30,000 clones, the top ten clones capture around 14% of the sample. Source: CD8+ T cells from blood, taken before the transplant. Receptors were obtained from a human donor who received a combined kidney and bone marrow transplant.

CDR3: CASRQGPLTEAFF. The sequenced CDR3 bases are TGTGCCAGCAGACAGGGGCCCTTAACTGAA. The V call is TRBV19, the J call TRBJ1-1, with 8 positions matching TRBD1. The read ends 3 residues early relative to the CDR3; the germline J gene fills the gap. The CDR3 is 13 amino acids. The trim removed 9 bases at V and 5 bases at J, leaving 8 bases unmatched. Looked up from germline, CDR1 is LNHDA and CDR2 is SQIVND (reference sequence).

Worth noting for this clone: The read ends 3 residues shy of where the CDR3 ends; the end is completed using the germline J gene. The chain uses TRBV13 and TRBJ2-2, with 12 positions matching TRBD2. The CDR3 sequence is 14 residues long. V was clipped by 5 bases and J by 10 bases; unmatched bases: 5. Germline CDR1 is PRHDT and CDR2 is FYEKMQ (reference sequence). The sequenced CDR3 bases are TGTGCCAGCAGCCTGGGACTAGCGGGTGCGGAG. Amino acid sequence: CASSLGLAGAE. The full CDR3 protein is CASSLGLAGAELFF.

Details on this clone: From the germline J gene comes the end of the CDR3, since the read stops 3 residues before it. The V call is TRBV20-1, the J call TRBJ2-1; 12 bases align to TRBD2. The length of the CDR3 is 18 residues. The V segment lost 0 bases and the J segment 4 bases; nucleotides outside the gene matches: 10. The germline V gene encodes CDR1 DFQATT and CDR2 SNEGSKA (reference sequence). The DNA read from the CDR3 is TGCAGTGCTAGAGATCGGGCTAGCGGGAGGGGGGGGTACAATGAG. Its translation is CSARDRASGRGGYNE. The whole CDR3 sequence reads CSARDRASGRGGYNEQFF.

About this clone itself: The read ends 3 residues shy of where the CDR3 ends; the end is completed using the germline J gene. The V and J genes are TRBV5-1 and TRBJ2-7; no definite D call. The CDR3 is 14 amino acids. Germline values: CDR1 SGHRS, CDR2 YFSETQ. The V and J ends lost 3 bases and 2 bases respectively, with 12 bases between them. The CDR3 bases that were read are TGCGCCAGCAGCTCTGAAGAGAGCCCCTACGAG. It is translated as CASSSEESPYE. The full CDR3 reads CASSSEESPYEQYF.

For this clone: The sequence runs out 3 residues before the end of the CDR3; the remainder is reconstructed from the germline J gene. This rearrangement joins TRBV7-3 to TRBJ2-2, with D hard to call. This CDR3 has 12 amino acids. Germline assignment: CDR1 SGHTA and CDR2 FQGTGA. Trimming left V 2 bases short and J 6 bases short, with 4 bases between. The sequenced CDR3 bases are TGTGCCAGCAGCTTACGGGCCGGGGAG. Its translation: CASSLRAGE. The CDR3 in full is CASSLRAGELFF.

As regards this clone: The read ends 3 residues before the CDR3 terminus; that terminus is restored from the germline J gene. V usage is TRBV30 and J usage is TRBJ2-7; 7 nucleotides match TRBD1. Trimming cost V 3 bases and J 3 bases; bases outside gene matches: 8. The germline gives CDR1 GTSNPN, CDR2 SVGIG (reference sequence). The CDR3 covers 14 residues. CDR3 sequence reads: CAWSVPGQYYEQYF. CDR3 bases read: TGTGCCTGGAGCGTACCGGGACAGTACTACGAG.

A remark on this clone: The read halts 3 residues ahead of the CDR3 end, with the missing end drawn from the germline J gene. The chain joins TRBV20-1 to TRBJ2-7; 9 bases line up with TRBD1. The CDR3 consists of 13 residues. J was trimmed by 1 base and V by 3 bases; bases with no gene match: 1. Germline CDR1 and CDR2: DFQATT and SNEGSKA (reference sequence). This CDR3 is CSARGTGSYEQYF. Partial CDR3 DNA: TGCAGTGCTAGGGGGACAGGGTCCTACGAG.

In the case of this clone: The read halts 3 residues ahead of the CDR3 end, with the missing end drawn from the germline J gene. The chain employs TRBV6-1 and TRBJ2-7; a weak D match, TRBD1 (5 bases). Trimming left V 4 bases short and J 2 bases short, with 6 bases between. The CDR3 is made up of 12 amino acids. CDR1 and CDR2 (germline): MNHNS, SASEGT. CDR3 sequence: CASSGTPYEQYF. Incomplete CDR3 DNA: TGTGCCAGCAGTGGGACACCCTACGAG.

A note on this clone: Sequencing ends 3 residues short of the CDR3 end; the germline J gene provides the rest. This rearrangement joins TRBV14 to TRBJ2-1; a possible D gene is TRBD2 (6 bases). Germline lookup yields CDR1 SGHDN and CDR2 FVKESK. Trimming took 5 bases from V and 6 from J, leaving 14 bases between them. This CDR3 contains 14 residues. CDR3 bases read: TGTGCCAGCAGCTTCCTGACTAGTTTCAATGAG. It yields the protein CASSFLTSFNE. The entire CDR3 protein is CASSFLTSFNEQFF.

Details on this clone: The DNA ends 3 residues before the CDR3 does, and the rest of the CDR3 is filled in from the germline J gene. The gene calls are TRBV20-1 and TRBJ2-1, with a weak D call TRBD2 (6 bases). Trimming stripped 6 bases from V and 8 bases from J, with 17 bases between. The CDR3 consists of 13 residues. Germline CDR1 and CDR2: DFQATT and SNEGSKA (reference sequence). The chain's CDR3 is CSANPWGEDEQFF. The CDR3 bases that were read are TGCAGTGCCAATCCGTGGGGGGAGGATGAG.

Regarding this clone: The observed sequence ends 3 residues before the CDR3 terminus, with the missing tail filled in from the germline J gene. The chain links TRBV7-9 to TRBJ2-1; a weak D match, TRBD2 (5 bases). This CDR3 spans 15 amino acids. Trimming stripped 5 bases from V and 2 bases from J, with 13 bases between. Germline CDR1 and CDR2: SEHNR and FQNEAQ (reference sequence). CDR3 sequence reads: CASSQLVSTYNEQFF. CDR3 DNA (partial): TGTGCCAGCAGCCAACTAGTTTCCACCTACAATGAG.

Concerning this clone: The read comes to an end 3 residues before the CDR3 does, leaving the germline J gene to fill in the end. The gene calls are TRBV6-4 and TRBJ2-3; D is unresolved. Germline V gives CDR1 MRHNA, CDR2 SNTAGT. CDR3 size: 13 residues. Trimming shortened V by 1 base and J by 4 bases, and 6 bases separated the two germline ends. The covered CDR3 bases are TGTGCCAGCAGTGACTTTCCCTCAGATACG. This codes for CASSDFPSDT. In full, the CDR3 is CASSDFPSDTQYF.

Concerning this clone: Read sequence stops 3 residues before the CDR3 end, and the germline J gene provides the missing end. The chain is built from TRBV30 and TRBJ2-7; TRBD1 might be the D (6 bases). The V and J ends lost 0 bases and 1 base respectively, with 13 bases between them. Germline CDR1 is GTSNPN and CDR2 is SVGIG (reference sequence). The CDR3 is 15 amino acids. The CDR3 protein is CAWSVQQGRSYEQYF. The sequenced part of the CDR3 DNA is TGTGCCTGGAGTGTACAACAGGGACGATCCTACGAG.

A note on this clone: The read stops 3 residues short of the end of the CDR3; the missing end is completed from the germline J gene. This rearrangement joins TRBV20-1 to TRBJ2-7; 10 bases are a match to TRBD2. Germline CDR1 is DFQATT and CDR2 is SNEGSKA (reference sequence). The J segment lost 4 bases and the V segment lost 0 bases, leaving 12 bases of the junction unmatched. This CDR3 is built from 17 residues. The CDR3 sequence is CSARDGASGSRVYEQYF. The DNA read from the CDR3 is TGCAGTGCTAGAGATGGAGCTAGCGGGAGTAGGGTATACGAG.

To note about this clone: Coverage ceases 3 residues before the CDR3 finishes, and the germline J gene fills in the end. The genes are TRBV14 and TRBJ1-2; no clear D gene. The CDR3 runs 15 residues. Germline CDR1 reads SGHDN; CDR2 reads FVKESK. Trimming removed 3 bases from V and 2 bases from J, with 13 bases in between. The CDR3 loop reads CASSHRLFGNYGYTF. The part of the CDR3 DNA that was read is TGTGCCAGCAGCCACCGACTGTTCGGGAACTATGGC.

Comment on this clone: The read ends 3 residues before the CDR3 terminus; that terminus is restored from the germline J gene. V is TRBV7-2 and J is TRBJ1-1; TRBD1 matches at 8 bases. Trimming at V came to 7 bases and at J to 3 bases, leaving 7 bases not matched to a gene. Germline assignment: CDR1 SGHTA and CDR2 FQGNSA. The CDR3 sequence is 14 residues long. CDR3: CASTFLQGDTEAFF. The CDR3 bases that were read are TGTGCCAGCACCTTCCTACAGGGGGACACTGAA.

Points on this clone: The CDR3 end lies 3 residues beyond the end of the read and is filled in from the germline J gene. The chain combines TRBV7-9 with TRBJ1-2; D is unclear. CDR1 and CDR2 from the germline V gene are SEHNR and FQNEAQ (reference sequence). Trimming stripped 1 base from V and 2 bases from J, with 8 bases between. CDR3 length: 14 residues. The CDR3 loop reads CASSLVPANYGYTF. The CDR3 DNA, read in part, is TGTGCCAGCAGCTTAGTCCCCGCGAACTATGGC. The full variable domain, in which reference TRBV7-9 and TRBJ1-2 provide the parts outside the CDR3, is DTGVSQNPRHKITKRGQNVTFRCDPISEHNRLYWYRQTLGQGPEFLTYFQNEAQLEKSRLLSDRFSAERPKGSFSTLEIQRTEQGDSAMYLCASSLVPANYGYTFGSGTRLTVV.

As regards this clone: Sequencing ends 3 residues short of the CDR3 end; the germline J gene provides the rest. J is TRBJ2-7 and V is TRBV4-1; D is perhaps TRBD2 (7 bases). Germline loops: CDR1 MGHRA, CDR2 YSYEKL. The CDR3 runs 17 residues. Trimming pared 1 base from V and 4 bases from J, leaving 20 bases between. CDR3 in amino acids: CASSQGTATEGGYEQYF. The sequenced CDR3 bases are TGCGCCAGCAGCCAAGGGACAGCCACCGAGGGGGGGTACGAG.

Details on this clone: The read terminates 3 residues before the CDR3 end, so the remaining end is supplied by the germline J gene. The chain has TRBV18 and TRBJ1-5; possibly TRBD1 for D (5 bases). The CDR3 contains 13 residues. Germline V gives CDR1 KGHSH, CDR2 LQKENI. With 8 bases removed from V and 5 bases from J, the gap between germline ends came to 13 bases. The CDR3 bases that were read are TGTGCCAGCCGTACAGGCTTAGATCAGCCC. Translating it yields CASRTGLDQP. The CDR3, in full, reads CASRTGLDQPQHF.

Note on this clone: The read stops 3 residues short of the end of the CDR3; the missing end is completed from the germline J gene. The chain employs TRBV3-1 (or the pseudogene TRBV3-2) and TRBJ2-1; TRBD2 aligns across 7 bases. The germline gives CDR1 LGHDT, CDR2 YNNKEL (reference sequence). The V gene end was trimmed by 5 bases and the J gene end by 8 bases; junction bases not matched to a gene: 15. CDR3 length: 16 amino acids. The CDR3 here is CASSSASGGGLDEQFF. The CDR3 DNA, read in part, is TGTGCCAGCAGCTCAGCTAGCGGAGGCGGGCTCGATGAG.